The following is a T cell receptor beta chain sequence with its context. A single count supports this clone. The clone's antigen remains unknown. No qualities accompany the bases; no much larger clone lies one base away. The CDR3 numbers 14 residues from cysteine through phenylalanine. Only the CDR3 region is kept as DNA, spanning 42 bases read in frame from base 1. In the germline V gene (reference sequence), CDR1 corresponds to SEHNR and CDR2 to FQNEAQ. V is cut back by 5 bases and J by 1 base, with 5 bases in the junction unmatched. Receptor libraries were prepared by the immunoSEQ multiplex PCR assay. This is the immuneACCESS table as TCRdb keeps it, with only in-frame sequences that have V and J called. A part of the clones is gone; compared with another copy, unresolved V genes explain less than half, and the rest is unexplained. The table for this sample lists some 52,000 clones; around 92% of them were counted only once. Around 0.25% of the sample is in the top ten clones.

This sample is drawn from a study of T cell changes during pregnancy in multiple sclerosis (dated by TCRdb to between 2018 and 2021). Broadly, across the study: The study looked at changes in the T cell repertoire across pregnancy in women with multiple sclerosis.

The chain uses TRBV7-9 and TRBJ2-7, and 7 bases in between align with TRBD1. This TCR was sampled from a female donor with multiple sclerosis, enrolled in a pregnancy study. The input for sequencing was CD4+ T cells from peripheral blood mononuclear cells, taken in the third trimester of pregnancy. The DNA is TGTGCCAGCAGCCTTACAGGGGATTCCTACGAGCAGTACTTC. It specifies CASSLTGDSYEQYF.